Shown below are 19 T cell receptor beta chains from a single sample sequenced in a study of shared clonotypes between healthy human individuals. Generated by immunoSEQ multiplex PCR, the TCRdb table keeps only in-frame clones and is missing some. The sample lists more than 550,000 clones, around 90% occurring once. The sequenced material came from memory CD8+ T cells from PBMCs. Stated subset: CD45RO+ cells pooled with CCR7-negative TemRA cells. These receptors were collected from a young man in good health. Some clones in this sample may be carry-over from other donors' samples.

CDR3 nucleotide sequence: TGTGCCAGCAGTCTTCGGACCGTCAGCACAGATACGCAGTATTTT. It codes for CASSLRTVSTDTQYF. V usage is TRBV7-9 and J usage is TRBJ2-3, with D uncertain. Germline CDR1 SEHNR, CDR2 FQNEAQ (reference sequence). V lost 6 bases and J 0 bases, leaving 13 bases between the germline ends. This CDR3 is built from 15 residues.

The chain's CDR3 is CATSRDRIGEAFF. CDR3 in DNA: TGTGCCACCAGCAGAGATCGAATCGGTGAAGCTTTCTTT. The rearrangement joins TRBV15 to TRBJ1-1, with unresolved D. Trimming shortened V by 0 bases and J by 7 bases, and 9 bases separated the two germline ends. Germline CDR1 reads LNHNV; CDR2 reads YYDKDF (reference sequence). The CDR3 loop spans 13 amino acids.

This clone has only one observation. This chain uses TRBV9 with TRBJ1-1; 9 nucleotides line up with TRBD1. Germline V gene sequence: CDR1 SGDLS, CDR2 YYNGEE. The CDR3 length is 18 residues. J gave up 1 base and V 4 bases, and 14 bases lay outside the gene matches. This CDR3 is CASSTPRDRDTPNTEAFF. The CDR3 nucleotides read TGTGCCAGCAGCACTCCCCGGGACAGGGATACTCCGAACACTGAAGCTTTCTTT. Full variable domain (outside the CDR3, taken from reference TRBV9 and TRBJ1-1): DSGVTQTPKHLITATGQRVTLRCSPRSGDLSVYWYQQSLDQGLQFLIQYYNGEERAKGNILERFSAQQFPDLHSELNLSSLELGDSALYFCASSTPRDRDTPNTEAFFGQGTRLTVV.

The table lists this clone with a few counts. The rearrangement uses TRBV21-1 and TRBJ1-2. TRBV21-1 is recorded as a pseudogene. The CDR3 runs 14 residues. The CDR3 loop reads CASSKRPFFYGYTF. DNA for the CDR3: TGTGCCAGCAGCAAAAGGCCCTTTTTCTATGGCTACACCTTC.

V is TRBV28 and J is TRBJ1-4; D ambiguous. Trimming pared 5 bases from V and 10 bases from J, leaving 20 bases between. CDR3 length: 15 amino acids. Germline lookup yields CDR1 MDHEN and CDR2 SYDVKM. CDR3 in amino acids: CASSPLPRERGKLFF. CDR3 sequence (DNA): TGTGCCAGCAGTCCCTTACCCCGGGAAAGAGGAAAACTGTTTTTT.

The genes are TRBV7-8 and TRBJ2-3; 7 nucleotides match TRBD2. This CDR3 has 14 residues. J was trimmed by 2 bases and V by 3 bases; bases with no gene match: 2. Germline V gene data show CDR1 as SGHVS and CDR2 as FQNEAQ. This CDR3 reads CASSFGGITDTQYF. CDR3 DNA: TGTGCCAGCAGCTTCGGGGGGATCACAGATACGCAGTATTTT.

The chain is built from TRBV9 and TRBJ2-7; 9 positions match TRBD2. Germline-derived CDR1 and CDR2 are SGDLS and YYNGEE. V trimming: 7 bases; J trimming: 2 bases; junction bases outside the gene matches: 13. The CDR3 covers 16 residues. This CDR3 is CASGLAPNYPTYEQYF. CDR3 nucleotide sequence: TGTGCCAGCGGACTAGCGCCGAATTACCCAACCTACGAGCAGTACTTC.

J is TRBJ2-7 and V is TRBV29-1; weak D call: TRBD1 (6 bases). The CDR3 consists of 10 residues. Germline-derived CDR1 and CDR2 are SQVTM and ANQGSEA. Deletions cut 6 bases from V and 5 bases from J, with 8 bases between. The DNA of the CDR3 is TGCAGCGTCGGACAGAACGAGCAGTACTTC. Encoded protein: CSVGQNEQYF.

The V call is TRBV18, the J call TRBJ2-3; weak D call: TRBD2 (5 bases). CDR3 length equals 16 residues. CDR1 and CDR2 from the germline V gene are KGHSH and LQKENI. The V end was cut by 3 bases, the J end by 2 bases, with 15 bases between. The CDR3 reads CASSPSKRTYTDTQYF. CDR3 in DNA: TGTGCCAGCTCACCCTCGAAGCGGACTTACACAGATACGCAGTATTTT.

The J gene is TRBJ1-2, the V gene TRBV6-5; the match to TRBD1 covers 7 bases. The CDR3 runs to 15 residues. CDR1 is MNHEY and CDR2 is SVGAGI in the germline V gene. Losses at the gene ends were 5 bases for V and 7 bases for J; bases not matched to a gene: 13. CDR3 residues: CASSIRQGWGFGYTF. The CDR3 DNA reads TGTGCCAGCAGTATACGACAGGGATGGGGGTTTGGCTACACCTTC.

This clone was seen once. The same CDR3 can be traced to other DNA sequences in this sample. The gene calls are TRBV27 and TRBJ2-7; 9 nucleotides line up with TRBD1. This CDR3 is built from 14 residues. Germline CDR1 is MNHEY and CDR2 is SMNVEV (reference sequence). Trimming cost V 5 bases and J 4 bases; bases outside gene matches: 6. CDR3 in DNA: TGTGCCAGCAGTCCCGGACAGGGGTTGTACGAGCAGTACTTC. Protein: CASSPGQGLYEQYF.

The V gene is TRBV7-9, the J gene TRBJ2-1, with 8 bases lining up with TRBD1. The CDR3 contains 17 residues. Germline lookup yields CDR1 SEHNR and CDR2 FQNEAQ (reference sequence). The V gene end was trimmed by 5 bases and the J gene end by 0 bases; junction bases not matched to a gene: 9. CDR3 sequence: CASSRGQGFASYNEQFF. CDR3 sequence (DNA): TGTGCCAGCAGCCGAGGACAGGGTTTTGCCTCCTACAATGAGCAGTTCTTC.

The gene calls are TRBV28 and TRBJ2-2, with D unclear. The CDR3 length is 14 residues. Trimming took 4 bases from V and 6 from J, leaving 12 bases between them. CDR1 MDHEN and CDR2 SYDVKM come from the germline V gene. CDR3 coding DNA: TGTGCCAGCAGTTACACCCTAGGTCCCGGGGAGCTGTTTTTT. This gives the protein CASSYTLGPGELFF.

The rearrangement uses TRBV7-9 and TRBJ2-1; TRBD1 might be the D (6 bases). The CDR3 is made up of 16 amino acids. Deletions cut 5 bases from V and 7 bases from J, with 21 bases between. Germline V CDR1 and CDR2: SEHNR, FQNEAQ (reference sequence). The CDR3 sequence: CASSPKRDNEVNEQFF. The CDR3 bases are TGTGCCAGCAGCCCAAAACGGGACAATGAAGTAAATGAGCAGTTCTTC. Variable domain in full (rest from reference TRBV7-9 and TRBJ2-1): DTGVSQNPRHKITKRGQNVTFRCDPISEHNRLYWYRQTLGQGPEFLTYFQNEAQLEKSRLLSDRFSAERPKGSFSTLEIQRTEQGDSAMYLCASSPKRDNEVNEQFFGPGTRLTVL.

This chain uses TRBV7-2 with TRBJ1-1; the D gene is possibly TRBD1 (5 bases). This CDR3 has 15 residues. With 2 bases removed from V and 1 base from J, the gap between germline ends came to 11 bases. Germline V gives CDR1 SGHTA, CDR2 FQGNSA. This CDR3 reads CASSLWQGGNTEAFF. In nucleotides, the CDR3 is TGTGCCAGCAGCTTATGGCAGGGCGGGAACACTGAAGCTTTCTTT.

The J gene is TRBJ2-1, the V gene TRBV7-9; D is ambiguous. The CDR3 consists of 16 residues. Trimming left V 1 base short and J 4 bases short, with 14 bases between. Germline CDR1 SEHNR, CDR2 FQNEAQ (reference sequence). CDR3 in DNA: TGTGCCAGCAGCTTAGTCGCCCTGGTCCCTTACAATGAGCAGTTCTTC. Its protein product is CASSLVALVPYNEQFF.

The chain has TRBV9 and TRBJ2-2, with 7 bases aligning to TRBD2. V trimming: 3 bases; J trimming: 6 bases; junction bases outside the gene matches: 11. Germline values: CDR1 SGDLS, CDR2 YYNGEE. The CDR3 loop spans 16 amino acids. The CDR3 coding sequence is TGTGCCAGCAGCGCGCCCCAGCGGGGTACGTCCGGGGAGCTGTTTTTT. Residues: CASSAPQRGTSGELFF.

This clone was counted once. The V gene is TRBV10-3, the J gene TRBJ2-1; 11 bases are shared with TRBD2. V gave up 8 bases and J gave up 2 bases; unmatched junction bases: 2. The CDR3 length is 14 residues. Germline V CDR1 and CDR2: ENHRY, SYGVKD. The CDR3 sequence is CAISGLAAYNEQFF. The CDR3 DNA reads as TGTGCCATCTCGGGACTAGCGGCCTACAATGAGCAGTTCTTC.

V is TRBV4-1 and J is TRBJ2-2; 9 bases are shared with TRBD2. CDR3 length: 16 amino acids. Trimming removed 4 bases from V and 6 bases from J; junction bases left unmatched: 9. Germline V gene lookup returns CDR1 MGHRA and CDR2 YSYEKL. CDR3 protein: CASSPPVLAGPGELFF. CDR3 in DNA: TGCGCCAGCAGCCCGCCGGTCCTAGCGGGACCCGGGGAGCTGTTTTTT.